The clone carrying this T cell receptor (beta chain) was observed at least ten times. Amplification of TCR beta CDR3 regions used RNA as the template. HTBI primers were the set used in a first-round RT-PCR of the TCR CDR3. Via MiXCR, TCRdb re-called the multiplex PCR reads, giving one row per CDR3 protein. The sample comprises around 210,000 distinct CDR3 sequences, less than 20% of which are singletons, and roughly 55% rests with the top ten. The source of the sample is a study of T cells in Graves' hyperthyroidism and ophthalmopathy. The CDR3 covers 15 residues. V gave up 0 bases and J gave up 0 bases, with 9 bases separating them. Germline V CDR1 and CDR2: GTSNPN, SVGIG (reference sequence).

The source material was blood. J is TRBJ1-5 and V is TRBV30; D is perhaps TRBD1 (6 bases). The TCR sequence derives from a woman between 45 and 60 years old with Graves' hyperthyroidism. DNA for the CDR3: TGTGCCTGGAGTGTCGGACAGTATAGCAATCAGCCCCAGCATTTT. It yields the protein CAWSVGQYSNQPQHF.